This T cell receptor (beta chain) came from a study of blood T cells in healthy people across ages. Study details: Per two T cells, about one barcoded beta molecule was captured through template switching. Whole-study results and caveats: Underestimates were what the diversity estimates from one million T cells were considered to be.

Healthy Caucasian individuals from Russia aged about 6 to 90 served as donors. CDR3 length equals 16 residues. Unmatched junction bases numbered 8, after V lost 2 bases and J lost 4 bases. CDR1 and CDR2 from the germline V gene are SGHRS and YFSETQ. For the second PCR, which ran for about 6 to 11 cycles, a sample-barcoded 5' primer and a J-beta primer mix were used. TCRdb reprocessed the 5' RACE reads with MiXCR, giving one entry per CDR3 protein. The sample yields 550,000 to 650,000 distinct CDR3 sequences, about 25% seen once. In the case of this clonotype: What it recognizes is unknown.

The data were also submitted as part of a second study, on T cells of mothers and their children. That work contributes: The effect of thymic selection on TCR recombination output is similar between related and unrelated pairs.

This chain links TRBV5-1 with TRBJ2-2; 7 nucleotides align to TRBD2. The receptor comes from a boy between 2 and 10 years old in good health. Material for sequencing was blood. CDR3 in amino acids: CASSLSGTLITGELFF. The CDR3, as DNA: TGCGCCAGCAGCTTAAGCGGGACCTTAATCACCGGGGAGCTGTTTTTT.